This passage covers 19 T cell receptor beta chains from one sample sequenced in a study of early T cells in non-severe SARS-CoV-2 infection. TCRdb re-analysed the 5' RACE reads in MiXCR, keeping a single row per CDR3 protein. This sample has 65,000 to 75,000 distinct CDR3 sequences; more than 3.5% occur once, and the top ten carry more than 3%. Sequences were derived from whole blood, sampled at baseline. The receptors were gathered from an adult who was a healthcare worker with PCR-confirmed SARS-CoV-2 infection or an uninfected control (not recorded which). The donor label of this sample is uncertain.

This clonotype was observed at least ten times. The chain joins TRBV12-2 to TRBJ1-3. TRBV12-2 is a known pseudogene. The CDR3 runs 13 residues. The chain's CDR3 is CASEGTPGNTIYF. CDR3 nucleotides: TGTGCAAGTGAGGGGACTCCTGGAAACACCATATATTTT.

There are a few counts of this clonotype. V usage is TRBV18 and J usage is TRBJ1-5; 7 nucleotides align to TRBD1. Germline values: CDR1 KGHSH, CDR2 LQKENI. The CDR3 covers 14 residues. V was clipped by 2 bases and J by 6 bases; unmatched bases: 4. The CDR3, as DNA: TGTGCCAGCTCACCAGACAGGGCAGGTCAGCCCCAGCATTTT. Translating gives CASSPDRAGQPQHF. Full variable domain (outside the CDR3, taken from reference TRBV18 and TRBJ1-5): NAGVMQNPRHLVRRRGQEARLRCSPMKGHSHVYWYRQLPEEGLKFMVYLQKENIIDESGMPKERFSAEFPKEGPSILRIQQVVRGDSAAYFCASSPDRAGQPQHFGDGTRLSIL.

This clonotype was counted only a few times. CDR3 protein: CASSEDRSITDTQYF. In DNA form, the CDR3 reads TGTGCCAGCAGTGAGGACAGGTCGATCACAGATACGCAGTATTTT. This chain joins TRBV27 and TRBJ2-3; TRBD1 matches at 7 bases. CDR1 is MNHEY, CDR2 SMNVEV, per germline (reference sequence). The CDR3 has 15 residues. J gave up 2 bases and V 5 bases, and 7 bases lay outside the gene matches.

The chain employs TRBV11-2 and TRBJ2-1; 9 bases are shared with TRBD1. V shed 5 bases and J 3 bases; nucleotides not matched to a gene: 5. From germline, CDR1 is SGHAT and CDR2 FQNNGV. The CDR3 length is 15 residues. The CDR3 coding sequence is TGTGCCAGCAGCACGGGACAGGGTTACTACAATGAGCAGTTCTTC. Its protein is CASSTGQGYYNEQFF.

This clonotype was seen repeatedly, ten times or more. The gene calls are TRBV7-2 and TRBJ1-2, with 7 positions matching TRBD1. CDR3 length: 18 amino acids. The J segment lost 1 base and the V segment lost 4 bases, leaving 15 bases of the junction unmatched. The germline gives CDR1 SGHTA, CDR2 FQGNSA. The CDR3, as DNA: TGTGCCAGCAGCTCATATGGTGGGACAGAAACTCTTAACTATGGCTACACCTTC. It specifies CASSSYGGTETLNYGYTF.

This clonotype was recorded at least ten times. V usage is TRBV11-2 and J usage is TRBJ2-7; 7 bases are shared with TRBD1. The CDR3 loop spans 17 amino acids. Germline CDR1 reads SGHAT; CDR2 reads FQNNGV. Germline trimming cut 3 bases from V and 0 bases from J; bases unmatched to any gene: 11. CDR3 coding DNA: TGTGCCAGCAGCTTGACCCGGGACAGCCTTAGCTCCTACGAGCAGTACTTC. It specifies CASSLTRDSLSSYEQYF.

This clonotype was counted ten times or more. This sequence joins TRBV27 and TRBJ2-7, with D perhaps given as TRBD1 or TRBD2 (5 bases each). V gave up 2 bases and J gave up 3 bases, with 14 bases separating them. Germline loops: CDR1 MNHEY, CDR2 SMNVEV (reference sequence). This CDR3 region has 15 residues. The CDR3 DNA follows: TGTGCCAGCAGTTTAGAGGGGTCCCGTGTCTACGAGCAGTACTTC. As protein: CASSLEGSRVYEQYF.

The sample holds many counts of this clonotype. The chain is built from TRBV7-2 and TRBJ2-5, with a weak D call TRBD2 (5 bases). CDR3 length equals 12 residues. CDR1 is SGHTA, CDR2 FQGNSA, per germline. V gave up 6 bases and J gave up 3 bases, with 8 bases separating them. The CDR3 DNA sequence: TGTGCCAGCAGGGGGAGTAAAGAGACCCAGTACTTC. Translated: CASRGSKETQYF.

This clonotype occurred many times. The chain joins TRBV5-6 to TRBJ2-5; D may be TRBD2 (6 bases). The CDR3 is 14 residues long. CDR1 SGHDT and CDR2 YYEEEE come from the germline V gene. V was trimmed by 3 bases and J by 0 bases, leaving 9 bases between them. The chain's CDR3 is CASSSASDQETQYF. The CDR3 coding sequence is TGTGCCAGCAGCTCCGCTAGCGACCAAGAGACCCAGTACTTC.

The chain combines TRBV5-4 with TRBJ2-7; D is perhaps TRBD2 (5 bases). The length of the CDR3 is 15 residues. Looked up from germline, CDR1 is SGHNT and CDR2 is YYREEE (reference sequence). V dropped 4 bases and J dropped 1 base, with 15 bases sitting between them. The CDR3 reads CASSPQLAESYEQYF. The CDR3 coding sequence is TGTGCCAGCAGCCCCCAGCTAGCCGAATCCTACGAGCAGTACTTC.

This clonotype was observed a handful of times. The genes are TRBV5-6 and TRBJ2-1; 8 bases fit TRBD2. There are 16 residues in the CDR3. V was pared by 4 bases and J by 0 bases, with 6 bases of the junction left unmatched. Germline CDR1 reads SGHDT; CDR2 reads YYEEEE. CDR3 amino acids: CASSPSGLYSYNEQFF. CDR3 DNA sequence: TGTGCCAGCAGCCCTAGCGGGCTTTACTCCTACAATGAGCAGTTCTTC.

The chain recombines TRBV24-1 with TRBJ2-5; TRBD1 matches 8 bases. The CDR3 sequence is 16 residues long. V dropped 4 bases and J dropped 5; count of bases not matched to a gene: 11. Germline V gene lookup returns CDR1 KGHDR and CDR2 SFDVKD. The chain's CDR3 is CATSDPPDREMETQYF. The CDR3 DNA reads TGTGCCACCAGTGACCCGCCGGACAGGGAGATGGAGACCCAGTACTTC.

This clonotype was picked up a small number of times. The chain combines TRBV5-1 with TRBJ2-2, with D uncertain. Germline V CDR1 and CDR2: SGHRS, YFSETQ. This CDR3 has 14 amino acids. Trimming left V 1 base short and J 6 bases short, with 10 bases between. CDR3 sequence: CASSLFQTSGELFF. The CDR3 nucleotides are TGCGCCAGCAGCTTGTTCCAGACGTCCGGGGAGCTGTTTTTT.

V gene TRBV5-1 combines with J gene TRBJ2-1; 10 bases match TRBD1. The CDR3 extends over 19 amino acids. Germline lookup yields CDR1 SGHRS and CDR2 YFSETQ. Unmatched junction bases numbered 14, after V lost 0 bases and J lost 5 bases. The CDR3 coding sequence is TGCGCCAGCAGCTTGGCTGGGACAGGGGTACGTGGGGGCCACAATGAGCAGTTCTTC. Translated, it gives CASSLAGTGVRGGHNEQFF.

A few counts support this clonotype. The CDR3, as DNA: TGTGCCAGCAGTCTGCTAGTCGGTCCCGACTCCTACAATGAGCAGTTCTTC. It yields the protein CASSLLVGPDSYNEQFF. The gene calls are TRBV12-3 or TRBV12-4 and TRBJ2-1; D gene uncertain. Trimming removed 5 bases from V and 0 bases from J, with 17 bases in between. The CDR3 runs to 17 residues.

There are many counts of this clonotype. The chain employs TRBV28 and TRBJ2-3, with TRBD2 matching 9 bases. J lost 2 bases, V lost 11 bases, and 14 bases had no gene match. Germline V CDR1 and CDR2: MDHEN, SYDVKM. This CDR3 contains 16 residues. CDR3 nucleotides: TGTGCCGTTGGCGGGGGGGCCGCATTGTTCACAGATACGCAGTATTTT. This encodes CAVGGGAALFTDTQYF.

This clonotype has a handful of counts. This sequence joins TRBV19 and TRBJ2-7; 7 bases are shared with TRBD1. The CDR3 runs 14 residues. Germline V gene data show CDR1 as LNHDA and CDR2 as SQIVND (reference sequence). V shed 5 bases and J 3 bases; nucleotides not matched to a gene: 7. CDR3 in amino acids: CASSPRTGDYEQYF. The CDR3 nucleotides read TGTGCCAGTAGTCCCCGGACAGGAGACTACGAGCAGTACTTC.

The J gene is TRBJ2-3, the V gene TRBV5-1; 10 bases map to TRBD1. The V segment lost 1 base and the J segment 2 bases; nucleotides outside the gene matches: 7. The germline gives CDR1 SGHRS, CDR2 YFSETQ. This CDR3 contains 17 residues. The CDR3 DNA follows: TGCGCCAGCAGCTTGAGGGGACAGGGGACGGCCACAGATACGCAGTATTTT. Protein: CASSLRGQGTATDTQYF.

This clonotype was found a few times. The CDR3: CASSGTGGFGEQFF. The CDR3 DNA sequence: TGTGCCAGCAGTGGGACAGGGGGCTTTGGTGAGCAGTTCTTC. The chain recombines TRBV2 with TRBJ2-1, with TRBD1 matching 11 bases. Germline V gene data show CDR1 as SNHLY and CDR2 as FYNNEI. This CDR3 is 14 amino acids long. Trimming removed 4 bases from V and 9 bases from J; junction bases left unmatched: 5.